The following is a TCR beta chain sequence with its context. The antigen is not known. The data were obtained in a study of cytomegalovirus exposure and HLA in healthy donors. CDR1 LNHDA and CDR2 SQIVND come from the germline V gene (reference sequence). The CDR3 has 15 amino acids. The trim removed 5 bases at V and 1 base at J, leaving 5 bases unmatched. Study-wide results and caveats: Researchers left out some V segments, among them TRBV6-2 and TRBV6-3, as indistinguishable. Common viral pathogens (according to a later analysis) appeared linked to several of the most significant clusters. There were reportedly fewer N-insertions in an Asian-associated ancestry cluster than the roughly 700-donor mean, in a later analysis.

PCR involved 60 Vbeta and 13 Jbeta primers. Produced via immunoSEQ multiplex PCR; TCRdb's table is partial and in-frame only. The repertoire includes roughly 150,000 clones, nearly 10% of them detected once, and roughly 2% sits in the top ten. V usage is TRBV19 and J usage is TRBJ2-7, with 10 bases matching TRBD1. The clonotype originates from a man aged 45-60 years in good health and CMV-seronegative. The material sequenced was PBMCs. For the CDR3, the DNA is TGTGCCAGTAGTTCAATGGGACAGGGGTCCTACGAGCAGTACTTC. Translated, it gives CASSSMGQGSYEQYF.